The present entry profiles one TCR beta chain with its context. The sample belongs to a study of shared clonotypes between healthy human individuals. Original analysis: Filtering differed, since immunoSEQ gave only junction sequences and no quality scores. Clones were read by immunoSEQ multiplex PCR, and TCRdb kept only the in-frame ones, dropping some. V, J and clone size derive from that table, while D and trimming were established from the DNA sequence. Altogether 600,000 to 700,000 clones are present, around three quarters being singletons, with the ten largest covering around 1.8%. The CDR3 spans 12 residues. Germline V gives CDR1 ENHRY, CDR2 SYGVKD. Trimming took off 5 bases at V and 8 bases at J, with 12 bases between the two ends.

The V call is TRBV10-3, the J call TRBJ1-2; D not certain. The sample was memory CD4+ T cells sorted from blood. The subset was: CD45RA-negative fraction. This clonotype was sampled from a woman in her twenties or thirties in good health. CDR3 region: CAISRAEAGYTF. The CDR3 DNA reads as TGTGCCATCAGTCGGGCAGAGGCCGGCTACACCTTC.